Presented here are 5 T cell receptor beta chains from one specimen sequenced in a study of blood T cell repertoires in COVID-19. Sequencing was performed with immunoSEQ multiplex PCR; in TCRdb, only in-frame clones are kept and a portion is missing. Of roughly 100,000 clones listed, approximately 90% are singletons. The sequencing sample was made of peripheral blood. These receptors all stem from an elderly woman in a cohort sampled during active COVID-19.

The chain carries TRBV7-9 and TRBJ1-1, with D possibly TRBD1 on 6 matching bases. Germline CDR1 SEHNR, CDR2 FQNEAQ (reference sequence). Trimming stripped 7 bases from V and 4 bases from J, with 16 bases between. CDR3 length equals 14 residues. CDR3 in DNA: TGTGCCAGCAACAGGGTTGATTGGGTCACTGAAGCTTTCTTT. It yields the protein CASNRVDWVTEAFF.

The chain combines TRBV9 with TRBJ2-1, with TRBD1 matching 10 bases. CDR1 SGDLS and CDR2 YYNGEE come from the germline V gene. The CDR3 is made up of 16 amino acids. Germline trimming cut 4 bases from V and 2 bases from J; bases unmatched to any gene: 6. CDR3 nucleotides: TGTGCCAGCAGCTCCACGACAGGGGGCCCCTACAATGAGCAGTTCTTC. Translation gives CASSSTTGGPYNEQFF.

This clone was detected only once. The V and J genes are TRBV7-3 and TRBJ2-1, with 10 bases fitting TRBD1. J lost 2 bases, V lost 6 bases, and 7 bases had no gene match. This CDR3 has 16 residues. Germline-derived CDR1 and CDR2 are SGHTA and FQGTGA. This CDR3 is CASSYLGTGAYNEQFF. In DNA, the CDR3 is TGTGCCAGCAGTTACCTCGGGACAGGGGCCTACAATGAGCAGTTCTTC. The variable domain in full, completed from reference TRBV7-3 and TRBJ2-1, reads GAGVSQTPSNKVTEKGKYVELRCDPISGHTALYWYRQSLGQGPEFLIYFQGTGAADDSGLPNDRFFAVRPEGSVSTLKIQRTERGDSAVYLCASSYLGTGAYNEQFFGPGTRLTVL.

This chain links TRBV5-4 with TRBJ2-2; 7 bases map to TRBD1. The V and J ends lost 0 bases and 6 bases, in that order; junction bases with no gene match: 8. Per the germline V gene, CDR1 is SGHNT and CDR2 is YYREEE (reference sequence). This CDR3 region has 16 residues. The CDR3 nucleotides are TGTGCCAGCAGCTTGGTGGGACAGACGGCCCCCGGGGAGCTGTTTTTT. It translates to CASSLVGQTAPGELFF. The full variable domain, rest sourced from reference TRBV5-4 and TRBJ2-2, is ETGVTQSPTHLIKTRGQQVTLRCSSQSGHNTVSWYQQALGQGPQFIFQYYREEENGRGNFPPRFSGLQFPNYSSELNVNALELDDSALYLCASSLVGQTAPGELFFGEGSRLTVL.

This CDR3 is CASSLGLAYEQYF. The DNA for the CDR3 is TGTGCCAGCAGCTTGGGACTAGCCTACGAGCAGTACTTC. This sequence joins TRBV7-2 and TRBJ2-7; 8 nucleotides match TRBD2. CDR3 size: 13 residues. Germline CDR1 reads SGHTA; CDR2 reads FQGNSA. Trimming cost V 3 bases and J 2 bases; bases outside gene matches: 0.